This paragraph covers one TCR beta chain sequence. It lacks a known antigen. At one of its ends the junction is not consistent with the germline gene, which may arise from a read error. The data are from a study of tumor-infiltrating lymphocytes in primary liver carcinoma (dated by TCRdb to 2015 to 2018). Background on the whole study: Of the five patients (three men and two women, aged 30 to 69 years), four had hepatocellular carcinoma and one had combined HCC and intrahepatic cholangiocarcinoma. The five patients had tumors staged T1-T3 N0M0, with maximum diameters ranging from about 4.2 to 10 cm. Each sample produced roughly 3.65 to 7.5 million productive TCRbeta reads, and read depth showed no significant difference between tissue types. TCRbeta repertoire sequencing, expression microarrays and whole-exome sequencing were combined in the study across five regions of each liver tumor, with adjacent normal tissue and blood also included. A total of about 35 specimens from 5 patients went through TCRbeta repertoire sequencing, namely 25 tumor regions, 5 adjacent noncancerous liver tissues and 5 peripheral blood samples. Agilent mRNA microarray profiling was performed on the approximately 25 tumor region samples to relate TCRbeta repertoire diversity to the local molecular phenotype. Technical replicate repertoires showed high reproducibility, with mean shared-clone rates about 0.92 and correlation coefficients above 0.95.

A constant-region primer and ProtoScript II reverse transcriptase were used to reverse-transcribe TCRbeta-specific cDNA from roughly 0.55 ug total RNA. The TCRbeta libraries were prepared through three rounds of nested multiplex PCR following a slightly modified ARM-PCR procedure. The first two PCR rounds used multiplex TRBV1-TRBV30 forward primers with a Cbeta reverse primer, each for about 10 cycles. Sample barcodes and Illumina adapters were added in a final 25-cycle PCR with Deep VentR polymerase. Before sequencing, amplicons of 200-500 bp were gel-purified using a QIAquick gel extraction kit. An Illumina HiSeq 2500 was used to sequence the TCRbeta amplicons with 250-bp paired-end reads. The paper's data handling went like this. Reads were quality-trimmed with Trimmomatic v0.33, and paired reads were merged with FLASH v1.2.11 to recover full CDR3 sequences. V, D and J germline segments were assigned to the rearranged TCRbeta sequences using MiGEC v1.2.1b. Clonotype statistics, along with Shannon-Wiener diversity indices, were calculated using VDJtools v1.0.0. Except for diversity analysis, only the 250 most abundant clonotypes of each sample were used in subsequent analyses to reduce sampling bias. The public reads were run again by TCRdb, first through fastp at Q25 and then through MiXCR, and only productive beta chains were kept. Here each entry gathers all rows of one CDR3 protein and keeps the most common genes and DNA. V and J calls and clone size were set by TCRdb, not the authors. The sample table lists approximately 73,000 distinct CDR3 sequences, approximately 74% of them with a count of one. 25% to 35% of the sample is held by the ten biggest clonotypes.

Reading the germline V gene gives CDR1 SGHRS and CDR2 YFSETQ. Taken from cysteine to phenylalanine, the CDR3 has 14 residues. Here the CDR3 DNA is all that survives: 42 bases in frame from base 1. Here is what the overall study found, with its caveats: Only roughly 7.5-25% of top clones appeared in all five regions of a tumor, which suggests that tumor-infiltrating T cells are spatially heterogeneous. The study included only a handful of patients, and the authors note findings should be validated in a larger study. Consistent with antigen-driven expansion, pairs of tumor regions showed higher repertoire overlap (mean around 36%) than either tumor-adjacent pairs (around 17%) or tumor-blood pairs (roughly 15%). Because only the TCR beta chain was sequenced and unpaired alpha chains were not captured, true repertoire diversity is likely underestimated. Bulk unsorted samples precluded comparing CD4+ and CD8+ T cell repertoires. The top 250 clones accounted for a significantly greater share of the repertoire in tumors than in blood (p = 0.039).

Without any cell sorting, total RNA and DNA were co-extracted from about 20-30 mg of bulk tissue using the AllPrep DNA/RNA mini kit. About five patients with histopathologically diagnosed primary liver carcinoma underwent surgical resection in China between November 2015 and March 2016. At the time of sampling, the patients had chronic HBV infection and had not received any treatment. Each tumor was sampled at five spatially separated regions: the superior, inferior, left-lateral and right-lateral poles and the tumor centre. According to histology, viable tumor cells made up more than 90% of every tumor sample. Fresh tumor and adjacent tissue pieces were bisected; one half was stored in RNAlater at -80°C, the other sent for histology.

This TCR was sampled from a man aged 35 to 55 with primary liver carcinoma and hepatitis B virus infection. The chain employs TRBV5-1 and TRBJ1-5; a confident D gene designation cannot be given. The sample comprised liver tumor tissue from sampling region 4. The cell subset or site label here, explained by the study, means: tumor region T4, right-lateral pole. The bases are TGCGCCAGCAGCTTCATTGGTGAGGATCAACCCCAGCATTTT. Its translation reads: CASSFIGEDQPQHF.